The rows below give T cell receptor beta chains drawn from one sample of a study of blood T cells in healthy people across ages. TCRdb ran MiXCR on the 5' RACE reads and lists one entry per CDR3 protein. The table records roughly 1,500,000 distinct CDR3 sequences, approximately 40% of them present only once. The sample was blood. Receptors originate from a woman aged 18 to 35 in good health. The CDR3 runs from the conserved cysteine through the conserved F or W. The D gene is left open where the match is weak. Only part of the rows carry a size: once, few, many, or a class if the clone is expanded.

few,TRBV20-1,.,TRBJ2-7,CSARQVPGAYEQYF,TGCAGTGCTAGACAGGTCCCGGGGGCCTACGAGCAGTACTTC
few,TRBV11-3,TRBD1,TRBJ2-7,CASSLAGQGAHEQYF,TGTGCCAGCAGCTTGGCGGGACAGGGGGCACACGAGCAGTACTTC
many,TRBV10-3,.,TRBJ1-2,CAIKGPGNYGYTF,TGTGCCATCAAGGGGCCAGGCAACTATGGCTACACCTTC
.,TRBV3-1,.,TRBJ2-4,CASSPTGATKNIQYF,TGTGCCAGCAGCCCTACAGGAGCTACCAAAAACATTCAGTACTTC
.,TRBV5-1,.,TRBJ1-1,CASSFRMDPGNTEAFF,TGCGCCAGCAGCTTTCGAATGGACCCCGGGAACACTGAAGCTTTCTTT
.,TRBV20-1,TRBD2,TRBJ2-3,CSARDLAGVGDTQYF,TGCAGTGCTAGAGATCTAGCGGGAGTGGGAGATACGCAGTATTTT
few,TRBV7-9,.,TRBJ2-1,CASSFLRAQEQFF,TGTGCCAGCAGCTTCCTACGGGCACAGGAGCAGTTCTTC
.,TRBV6-1,TRBD2,TRBJ2-7,CVSSRWTSGGAEQYF,TGTGTCAGCAGTCGTTGGACTAGCGGGGGGGCCGAGCAGTACTTC
few,TRBV28,.,TRBJ1-4,CAGGGWEKLFF,TGTGCCGGGGGGGGCTGGGAAAAACTGTTTTTT
.,TRBV25-1,.,TRBJ2-5,CASTEVPGPETQYF,TGTGCCAGCACCGAGGTTCCGGGCCCAGAGACCCAGTACTTC
few,TRBV27,TRBD2,TRBJ2-5,CASSFLAGMETQYF,TGTGCCAGCAGTTTCCTAGCGGGAATGGAGACCCAGTACTTC
.,TRBV14,TRBD2,TRBJ2-7,CASSLGAGGPEQYF,TGTGCCAGCAGCCTCGGAGCGGGAGGGCCCGAGCAGTACTTC
.,TRBV7-9,.,TRBJ2-7,CASSLNAGASYNEQYF,TGTGCCAGCAGCTTAAATGCTGGGGCCTCCTACAATGAGCAGTACTTC
.,TRBV20-1,.,TRBJ1-6,CSARAGVNNSPLHF,TGCAGTGCTAGAGCAGGGGTGAATAATTCACCCCTCCACTTT
few,TRBV9,TRBD2,TRBJ2-7,CASSARVEASGTYEQYF,TGTGCCAGCAGCGCCCGCGTCGAGGCTAGCGGAACCTACGAGCAGTACTTC
.,TRBV29-1,TRBD1,TRBJ2-5,CSVLLQGAGETQYF,TGCAGCGTGTTATTACAGGGGGCTGGAGAGACCCAGTACTTC
few,TRBV15,TRBD1,TRBJ1-2,CATSRDLSQGAGYTF,TGTGCCACCAGCAGAGATCTGAGCCAGGGGGCAGGCTACACCTTC
.,TRBV7-9,TRBD1,TRBJ1-1,CASSFRDRASAEAFF,TGTGCCAGCAGCTTCCGGGACAGGGCATCCGCTGAAGCTTTCTTT
few,TRBV7-8,.,TRBJ1-6,CASSLNFNSPLHF,TGTGCCAGCAGCTTGAACTTTAATTCACCCCTCCACTTT
.,TRBV29-1,TRBD2,TRBJ2-7,CSATAGGVINEQYF,TGCAGCGCAACCGCTGGGGGGGTTATCAATGAGCAGTACTTC